The 19 T cell receptor beta chains presented below share a single source sample, sequenced in a study of CD8+ T cells in alopecia areata. As to treatment: oral pan-JAK inhibitor, 5-10 mg twice daily. Following RNA extraction, reverse transcription yielded cDNA that acted as the sequencing template. Sequenced by immunoSEQ multiplex PCR; TCRdb stores in-frame clones only, minus some. The top ten hold 4.2% of the sample, which has more than 200,000 clones, around 65% seen once. Sequenced here: CD4+ T cells sorted from blood, sampled at week 4, from a patient treated with tofacitinib. These receptors were obtained from a human donor with alopecia areata.

In this sample, this clone turned up a few times. The V and J genes are TRBV15 and TRBJ1-2; no reliable D call. Germline V gives CDR1 LNHNV, CDR2 YYDKDF (reference sequence). Trimming took 4 bases from V and 4 from J, leaving 16 bases between them. This CDR3 comprises 15 residues. CDR3 nucleotide sequence: TGTGCCACCAGCAACAGTAATAGTGGGCGCTATGGCTACACCTTC. This translates into CATSNSNSGRYGYTF.

Notes on this clone: Compared with germline, one end of the junction differs, possibly owing to a read error. V and J are TRBV27 and TRBJ1-1; perhaps TRBD1 as D (5 bases). Germline values: CDR1 MNHEY, CDR2 SMNVEV (reference sequence). The CDR3 has 14 residues. CDR3 bases: TGTGCCAACAGTTTCCGGGGGATGAACACTGAAGCTTTCTTT. Its translation: CANSFRGMNTEAFF.

V and J are TRBV30 and TRBJ1-4, with unresolved D. The CDR3 length is 11 residues. Germline V gene data show CDR1 as GTSNPN and CDR2 as SVGIG (reference sequence). The V and J ends lost 2 bases and 8 bases respectively, with 6 bases between them. The CDR3 spells CAWSLGEKLFF. CDR3 sequence (DNA): TGTGCCTGGAGTCTCGGGGAAAAACTGTTTTTT.

The V call is TRBV30, the J call TRBJ1-5, with no clear D. From germline, CDR1 is GTSNPN and CDR2 SVGIG (reference sequence). The V end lost 0 bases, the J end lost 0 bases, and 9 bases lay between the germline ends. There are 15 residues in the CDR3. CDR3 loop: CAWSVYGTSNQPQHF. The CDR3 DNA is TGTGCCTGGAGTGTTTATGGAACTAGCAATCAGCCCCAGCATTTT.

This chain joins TRBV7-8 and TRBJ1-5, with a tentative D call TRBD1 (5 bases). V was cut by 2 bases and J by 0 bases, with 11 bases left in between. Germline V gene sequence: CDR1 SGHVS, CDR2 FQNEAQ. The CDR3 length is 16 residues. The CDR3 coding sequence is TGTGCCAGCAGCTTATCGAGGGGTTATAGCAATCAGCCCCAGCATTTT. Encoded protein: CASSLSRGYSNQPQHF.

This chain links TRBV18 with TRBJ1-6; 7 nucleotides agree with TRBD1. V trimming: 1 base; J trimming: 5 bases; junction bases outside the gene matches: 2. There are 15 residues in the CDR3. Germline assignment: CDR1 KGHSH and CDR2 LQKENI. The CDR3 region is CASSPQGANNSPLHF. In DNA, the CDR3 is TGTGCCAGCTCACCACAGGGGGCCAATAATTCACCCCTCCACTTT.

This chain joins TRBV7-9 and TRBJ2-5, with D hard to call. This CDR3 spans 12 amino acids. The V end lost 3 bases, the J end lost 2 bases, and 4 bases lay between the germline ends. Looked up from germline, CDR1 is SEHNR and CDR2 is FQNEAQ (reference sequence). The CDR3, as DNA: TGTGCCAGCAGCTTCGGGCAAGAGACCCAGTACTTC. Protein sequence: CASSFGQETQYF.

The chain joins TRBV30 to TRBJ2-7; possible D gene TRBD1, 6 bases. The CDR3 length is 15 residues. From germline, CDR1 is GTSNPN and CDR2 SVGIG (reference sequence). V lost 3 bases, J lost 4 bases, and 19 bases lay in between. CDR3 loop: CAWSPRTASFYEQYF. In DNA form, the CDR3 reads TGTGCCTGGAGCCCCCGGACAGCTTCATTTTACGAGCAGTACTTC. Filled out from reference TRBV30 and TRBJ2-7, the complete variable domain reads SQTIHQWPATLVQPVGSPLSLECTVEGTSNPNLYWYRQAAGRGLQLLFYSVGIGQISSEVPQNLSASRPQDRQFILSSKKLLLSDSGFYLCAWSPRTASFYEQYFGPGTRLTVT.

In this sample, this clone turned up once. The chain employs TRBV9 and TRBJ2-5; TRBD1 aligns across 7 bases. The CDR3 is 13 residues long. From germline, CDR1 is SGDLS and CDR2 YYNGEE. V dropped 0 bases and J dropped 6; count of bases not matched to a gene: 2. As DNA, the CDR3 is TGTGCCAGCAGCGTAGGACAGGGACAGACCCAGTACTTC. Amino acid sequence: CASSVGQGQTQYF.

The rearrangement uses TRBV7-9 and TRBJ1-1; D possibly corresponds to TRBD1 (5 bases). Per germline, CDR1 SEHNR and CDR2 FQNEAQ (reference sequence). Trimming left V 2 bases short and J 5 bases short, with 9 bases between. The CDR3 covers 13 residues. The CDR3 sequence is CASSLTGGTEAFF. The DNA for the CDR3 is TGTGCCAGCAGCTTAACGGGGGGAACTGAAGCTTTCTTT.

The V call is TRBV4-3, the J call TRBJ2-1, with 11 bases aligning to TRBD2. Germline CDR1 LGHNA, CDR2 YSLEER. The CDR3 extends over 18 amino acids. The ends lost 0 bases at V and 4 bases at J; junction bases unmatched: 8. DNA of the CDR3: TGCGCCAGCAGCCAAGACCGCCCTACTAGCGGGGGTTACAATGAGCAGTTCTTC. Protein product: CASSQDRPTSGGYNEQFF.

This clone was found a few times. V and J are TRBV2 and TRBJ1-5, with 8 bases lining up with TRBD1. The CDR3 is made up of 16 amino acids. Germline CDR1 and CDR2: SNHLY and FYNNEI. V was clipped by 7 bases and J by 0 bases; unmatched bases: 8. CDR3: CASTGQGGNSNQPQHF. DNA for the CDR3: TGTGCCAGCACAGGACAGGGCGGGAATAGCAATCAGCCCCAGCATTTT.

This chain uses TRBV10-2 with TRBJ2-5, with 11 bases fitting TRBD2. V shed 6 bases and J 7 bases; nucleotides not matched to a gene: 7. This CDR3 spans 14 amino acids. Germline V gene lookup returns CDR1 WSHSY and CDR2 SAAADI. The CDR3 DNA reads as TGCGCCAGCAGGGACGGGACTAGCGGAGGGACCCAGTACTTC. This translates into CASRDGTSGGTQYF.

This clone was counted once. The V call is TRBV10-3, the J call TRBJ1-2; 9 bases line up with TRBD1. The germline CDR1 and CDR2 sequences are ENHRY and SYGVKD. V was pared by 2 bases and J by 6 bases, with 4 bases of the junction left unmatched. CDR3 length equals 14 residues. The DNA for the CDR3 is TGTGCCATCAGTGAGCGGACAGGGGAAAATGGCTACACCTTC. Translation gives CAISERTGENGYTF.

The table lists this clone with a few counts. The chain uses TRBV6-5 and TRBJ1-6; tentatively, D is TRBD1 (5 bases). This CDR3 comprises 15 residues. Trimming took 4 bases from V and 10 from J, leaving 17 bases between them. The germline gives CDR1 MNHEY, CDR2 SVGAGI. In DNA, the CDR3 is TGTGCCAGCAGTTCGGCCGGGACCTATTTATCACCCCTCCACTTT. Amino acid sequence: CASSSAGTYLSPLHF.

The rearrangement uses TRBV4-1 and TRBJ2-1, with 8 bases aligning to TRBD2. The CDR3 totals 15 residues. V gave up 1 base and J gave up 7 bases; unmatched junction bases: 6. Germline lookup yields CDR1 MGHRA and CDR2 YSYEKL. The CDR3 reads CASSQAYGGGNEQFF. CDR3 DNA sequence: TGCGCCAGCAGCCAAGCCTACGGGGGGGGTAATGAGCAGTTCTTC.

J is TRBJ2-2 and V is TRBV11-2; 7 nucleotides match TRBD2. CDR3 length: 12 amino acids. Germline values: CDR1 SGHAT, CDR2 FQNNGV. Germline trimming cut 5 bases from V and 7 bases from J; bases unmatched to any gene: 1. CDR3 sequence: CASSRGVGELFF. The CDR3 DNA reads as TGTGCCAGCAGCCGGGGGGTCGGGGAGCTGTTTTTT.

This clone was observed a handful of times. This chain joins TRBV30 and TRBJ1-1; D perhaps matches TRBD1 (5 bases). The germline V gene encodes CDR1 GTSNPN and CDR2 SVGIG (reference sequence). The CDR3 sequence is 12 residues long. With 4 bases removed from V and 6 bases from J, the gap between germline ends came to 12 bases. The CDR3 reads CAWNPRGSEAFF. CDR3 coding DNA: TGTGCCTGGAATCCTCGGGGGTCTGAAGCTTTCTTT.

The rearrangement joins TRBV5-1 to TRBJ2-1, with 9 nucleotides matching TRBD2. V dropped 4 bases and J dropped 4; count of bases not matched to a gene: 9. The CDR3 extends over 16 amino acids. Germline loops: CDR1 SGHRS, CDR2 YFSETQ. The CDR3 sequence: CASSPAAGGFYNEQFF. The DNA of the CDR3 is TGCGCCAGCAGCCCGGCAGCGGGGGGTTTTTACAATGAGCAGTTCTTC.